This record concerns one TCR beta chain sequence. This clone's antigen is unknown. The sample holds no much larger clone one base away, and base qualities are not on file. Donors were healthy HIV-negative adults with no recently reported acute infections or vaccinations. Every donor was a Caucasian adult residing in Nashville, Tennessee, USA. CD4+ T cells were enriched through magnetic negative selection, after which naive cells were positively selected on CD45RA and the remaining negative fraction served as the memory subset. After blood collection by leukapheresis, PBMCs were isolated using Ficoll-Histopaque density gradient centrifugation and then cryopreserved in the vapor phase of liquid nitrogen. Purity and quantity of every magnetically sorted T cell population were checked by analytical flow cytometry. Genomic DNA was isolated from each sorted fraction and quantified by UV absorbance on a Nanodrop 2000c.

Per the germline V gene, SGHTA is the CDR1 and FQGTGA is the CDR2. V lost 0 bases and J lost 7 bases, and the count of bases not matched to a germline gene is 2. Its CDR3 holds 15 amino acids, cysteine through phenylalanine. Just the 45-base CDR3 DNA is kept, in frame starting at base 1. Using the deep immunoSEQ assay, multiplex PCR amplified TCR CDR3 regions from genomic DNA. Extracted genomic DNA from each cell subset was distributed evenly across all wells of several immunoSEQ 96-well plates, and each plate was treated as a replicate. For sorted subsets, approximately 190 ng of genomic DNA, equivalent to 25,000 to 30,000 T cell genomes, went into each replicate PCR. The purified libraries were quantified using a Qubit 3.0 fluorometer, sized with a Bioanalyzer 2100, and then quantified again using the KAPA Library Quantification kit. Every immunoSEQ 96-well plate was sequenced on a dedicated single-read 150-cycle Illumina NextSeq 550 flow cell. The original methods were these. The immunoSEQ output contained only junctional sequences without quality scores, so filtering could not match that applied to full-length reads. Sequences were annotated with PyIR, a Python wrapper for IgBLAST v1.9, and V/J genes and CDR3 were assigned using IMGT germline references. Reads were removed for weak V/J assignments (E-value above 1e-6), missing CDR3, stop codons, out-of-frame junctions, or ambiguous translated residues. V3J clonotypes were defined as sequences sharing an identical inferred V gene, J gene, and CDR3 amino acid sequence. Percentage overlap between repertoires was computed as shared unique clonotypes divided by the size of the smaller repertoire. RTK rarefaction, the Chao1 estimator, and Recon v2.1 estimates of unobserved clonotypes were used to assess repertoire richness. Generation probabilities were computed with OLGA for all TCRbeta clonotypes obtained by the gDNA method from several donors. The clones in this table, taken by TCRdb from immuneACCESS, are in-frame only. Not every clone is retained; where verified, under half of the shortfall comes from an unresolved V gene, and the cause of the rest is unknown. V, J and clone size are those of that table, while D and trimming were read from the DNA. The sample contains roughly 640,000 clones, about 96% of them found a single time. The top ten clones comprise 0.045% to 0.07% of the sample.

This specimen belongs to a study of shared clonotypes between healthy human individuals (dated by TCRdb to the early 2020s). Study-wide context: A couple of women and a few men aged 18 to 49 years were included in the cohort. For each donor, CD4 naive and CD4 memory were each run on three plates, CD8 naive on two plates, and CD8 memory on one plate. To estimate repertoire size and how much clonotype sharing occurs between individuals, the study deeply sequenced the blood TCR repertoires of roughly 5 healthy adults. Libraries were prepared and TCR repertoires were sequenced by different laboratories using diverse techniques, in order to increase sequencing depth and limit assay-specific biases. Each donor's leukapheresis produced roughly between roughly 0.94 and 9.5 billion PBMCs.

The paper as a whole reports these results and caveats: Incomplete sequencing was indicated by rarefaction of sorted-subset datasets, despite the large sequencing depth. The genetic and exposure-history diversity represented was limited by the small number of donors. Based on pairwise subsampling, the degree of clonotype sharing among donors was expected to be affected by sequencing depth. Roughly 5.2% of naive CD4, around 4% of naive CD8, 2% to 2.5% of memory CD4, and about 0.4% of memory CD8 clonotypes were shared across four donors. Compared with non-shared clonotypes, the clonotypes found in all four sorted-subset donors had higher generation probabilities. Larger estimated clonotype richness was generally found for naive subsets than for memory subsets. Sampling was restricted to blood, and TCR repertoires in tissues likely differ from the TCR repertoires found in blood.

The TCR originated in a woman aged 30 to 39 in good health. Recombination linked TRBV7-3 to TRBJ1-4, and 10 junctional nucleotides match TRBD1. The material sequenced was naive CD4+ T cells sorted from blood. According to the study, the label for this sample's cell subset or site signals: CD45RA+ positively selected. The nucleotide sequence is TGTGCCAGCAGCTTAACGGGACAGGGGACTGAAAAACTGTTTTTT. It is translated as CASSLTGQGTEKLFF.